These 10 T cell receptor beta chains came from one sample sequenced in a study of human T cells and chemical hapten exposure. TCRdb redid the calling of the RACE reads with MiXCR, one entry per CDR3 protein. There are some 80,000 distinct CDR3 sequences in the sample; around 10% occur only once, and about 1.4% lies in the top ten. Regarding time point: patch test 2, 6 weeks after DPC sensitization. Noted treatment: therapeutic diphenylcyclopropenone sensitization with weekly scalp DPC. Sequenced here: whole blood, sampled in connection with sensitization to the hapten diphenylcyclopropenone (DPC). Receptors originate from a man between 18 and 29 years old with alopecia areata. Some clones in this sample may be carry-over from other donors' samples.

There are a few counts of this clonotype. The V gene is TRBV20-1, the J gene TRBJ2-7; D may be TRBD1 (6 bases). CDR1 and CDR2 from the germline V gene are DFQATT and SNEGSKA (reference sequence). This CDR3 spans 16 amino acids. The germline V and J ends were trimmed by 3 bases and 3 bases, with 21 bases remaining between them. The CDR3 bases are TGCAGTGCTAGGCCTACTGGGACCAAGGGGGACTACGAGCAGTACGTC. Translating gives CSARPTGTKGDYEQYV.

This clonotype was picked up a small number of times. The V call is TRBV18, the J call TRBJ1-1; D gene uncertain. Germline V gene data show CDR1 as KGHSH and CDR2 as LQKENI. CDR3 length: 15 residues. The V end was cut by 1 base, the J end by 5 bases, with 14 bases between. CDR3 DNA: TGTGCCAGCTCACCACGAACCCGGGATGGAACTGAAGCTTTCTTT. This encodes CASSPRTRDGTEAFF.

This clonotype was counted only a few times. V gene TRBV20-1 combines with J gene TRBJ2-6; tentative D call: TRBD2 (6 bases). There are 17 residues in the CDR3. With 0 bases removed from V and 0 bases from J, the gap between germline ends came to 12 bases. Germline V CDR1 and CDR2: DFQATT, SNEGSKA (reference sequence). CDR3 loop: CSARDSGANSGANVLTF. DNA for the CDR3: TGCAGTGCTAGAGATTCGGGAGCTAACTCTGGGGCCAACGTCCTGACTTTC.

The chain carries TRBV2 and TRBJ1-5; 7 bases map to TRBD1. The CDR3 is 15 amino acids. Germline lookup yields CDR1 SNHLY and CDR2 FYNNEI. V shed 6 bases, J shed 0 bases, and the junction held 5 bases outside the gene matches. Here the CDR3 reads CASRQGPYSNQPQHF. CDR3 sequence (DNA): TGTGCCAGCAGACAGGGGCCTTATAGCAATCAGCCCCAGCATTTT.

This chain uses TRBV24-1 with TRBJ2-7; no clear D gene. The CDR3 has 12 residues. V gave up 2 bases and J gave up 0 bases, with 1 base separating them. Germline V gives CDR1 KGHDR, CDR2 SFDVKD. In DNA form, the CDR3 reads TGTGCCACCAGTGATTCCTCCTACGAGCAGTACTTC. Amino acids: CATSDSSYEQYF.

This clonotype was seen only a few times. The V and J genes are TRBV4-3 and TRBJ1-1; no definite D call. The CDR3 contains 10 residues. V lost 7 bases to trimming and J lost 7 bases, with 7 bases between them. Germline V gene data show CDR1 as LGHNA and CDR2 as YSLEER. In nucleotides, the CDR3 is TGCGCCAGCAAGGCTTTTGAAGCTTTCTTT. Protein: CASKAFEAFF.

This clonotype was counted only a few times. This chain uses TRBV9 with TRBJ2-7; D gene ambiguous. This CDR3 contains 12 residues. The germline V and J ends were trimmed by 6 bases and 1 base, with 8 bases remaining between them. Germline V gene lookup returns CDR1 SGDLS and CDR2 YYNGEE. Written as DNA, the CDR3 is TGTGCCAGCAACCGTGATTCCTACGAGCAGTACTTC. It is translated as CASNRDSYEQYF. Based on the CDR3 plus reference TRBV9 and TRBJ2-7, the full variable domain is DSGVTQTPKHLITATGQRVTLRCSPRSGDLSVYWYQQSLDQGLQFLIQYYNGEERAKGNILERFSAQQFPDLHSELNLSSLELGDSALYFCASNRDSYEQYFGPGTRLTVT.

Only a few counts were recorded for this clonotype. The chain links TRBV11-2 to TRBJ2-7, with D tentatively TRBD1 or TRBD2 (5 bases each). Germline loops: CDR1 SGHAT, CDR2 FQNNGV. Trimming stripped 11 bases from V and 3 bases from J, with 14 bases between. This CDR3 has 12 amino acids. CDR3 sequence reads: CAGSQGRYEQYF. DNA of the CDR3: TGTGCCGGATCCCAGGGACGCTACGAGCAGTACTTC.

This rearrangement joins TRBV28 to TRBJ2-2; 8 nucleotides align to TRBD1. J was trimmed by 5 bases and V by 6 bases; bases with no gene match: 5. Looked up from germline, CDR1 is MDHEN and CDR2 is SYDVKM. This CDR3 region has 14 residues. Written as DNA, the CDR3 is TGTGCCAGCAGCAGGGGGCGAGGAACCGGGGAGCTGTTTTTT. Amino acid sequence: CASSRGRGTGELFF.

V usage is TRBV15 and J usage is TRBJ2-7; possible D gene TRBD1, 5 bases. V shed 3 bases and J shed 0 bases, with 9 bases lying between them. Per the germline V gene, CDR1 is LNHNV and CDR2 is YYDKDF (reference sequence). This CDR3 contains 14 residues. The CDR3 nucleotides are TGTGCCACCAGCAGGGACATCAGCTCCTACGAGCAGTACTTC. This codes for CATSRDISSYEQYF.